The 5 T cell receptor beta chains reported below all come from one sample, sequenced in a study of blood T cell repertoires in COVID-19. Some clones are missing from TCRdb's copy, which holds only in-frame ones; the method was immunoSEQ multiplex PCR. The sample includes 160,000 or so clones, 80% to 90% of them seen just once. The material sequenced was peripheral blood. These receptors were taken from a woman in her 70s with acute or convalescent COVID-19.

This sequence joins TRBV15 and TRBJ2-5; TRBD2 is a possible D gene (7 bases). The germline V and J ends were trimmed by 0 bases and 5 bases, with 13 bases remaining between them. The CDR3 spans 15 residues. Germline V gene sequence: CDR1 LNHNV, CDR2 YYDKDF (reference sequence). The chain's CDR3 is CATSRDGGARETQYF. In nucleotides, the CDR3 is TGTGCCACCAGCAGAGATGGGGGGGCTCGGGAGACCCAGTACTTC.

CDR3 sequence (DNA): TGTGCCAGCAGCTCCAGACAGGGTTCCGGTGGCTACACCTTC. This translates into CASSSRQGSGGYTF. V and J are TRBV9 and TRBJ1-2; TRBD1 aligns across 7 bases. The germline gives CDR1 SGDLS, CDR2 YYNGEE. Trimming cost V 4 bases and J 7 bases; bases outside gene matches: 10. There are 14 residues in the CDR3.

The genes are TRBV5-6 and TRBJ1-1; 7 bases are shared with TRBD1. There are 12 residues in the CDR3. Germline V CDR1 and CDR2: SGHDT, YYEEEE. Unmatched junction bases numbered 4, after V lost 1 base and J lost 10 bases. DNA for the CDR3: TGTGCCAGCAGCTTGAGGGACAGAGGAGCTTTCTTT. Protein product: CASSLRDRGAFF.

The gene calls are TRBV6-6 and TRBJ2-2; possible D gene TRBD2, 7 bases. V was pared by 6 bases and J by 6 bases, with 14 bases between. This CDR3 is built from 14 residues. Germline V gives CDR1 MNHNY, CDR2 SVGAGI (reference sequence). The CDR3: CASRGGALAGELFF. In DNA form, the CDR3 reads TGTGCCAGCAGAGGGGGGGCGCTCGCCGGGGAGCTGTTTTTT.

This clone has just a few counts. J is TRBJ2-7 and V is TRBV10-1; TRBD1 matches 9 bases. This CDR3 spans 18 amino acids. CDR1 is WNHNN and CDR2 is SYGVQD in the germline V gene (reference sequence). The V gene end was trimmed by 0 bases and the J gene end by 5 bases; junction bases not matched to a gene: 14. CDR3 bases: TGCGCCAGCAGTGAGTCGAGAGAGACAGGGGGAAGTAGGGACGAGCAGTACGTC. Translated, it gives CASSESRETGGSRDEQYV.